The TCR beta chain under discussion was sequenced for a study of CXCR3-negative and CXCR3-positive naive CD8 T cells (dated by TCRdb to about 2019). The study in broad terms: About 150 million TRB reads were obtained in total, roughly 1.5 +/- 0.3 million reads per library. Diversity and physicochemical repertoire analyses were performed on 11 donors pooled from two independent experiments. TRBV-TRBJ cluster analysis included naive subsets from about five donors and memory cells from 3 donors. Broad study findings and their caveats: Because surface CD5, which is linked to self-reactivity in mice, was comparable between the naive subsets, TCR interaction strength was also inferred from the physicochemical properties of TRB CDR3s. Comparably high repertoire diversity was found in both naive subsets, whereas much lower repertoire diversity was found in memory CD8+ T cells. Similar TRBV-TRBJ usage was shown by naive CXCR3-negative and CXCR3-positive cells from the same donor, whereas distinct patterns were shown by memory cells. Compared with CXCR3-negative naive cells, CXCR3-positive naive cells had TRB CDR3s with higher hydrophobicity (lower Kidera factor 4), lower energy, and higher strength and volume indices. Freshly isolated PBMCs were used for most assays because CXCR3 expression went down partially after cryopreservation.

The CDR3 runs 15 residues from the cysteine to the phenylalanine. No DNA is listed. Sequences SGHDT (CDR1) and YYEEEE (CDR2) are obtained from the germline V gene. Each CD8+ T cell subset was flow-sorted in triplicate, with over 250,000 cells per subset placed directly into RLT lysis buffer. To keep memory contaminants out, a stringent definition of naive CD8+ T cells was applied: CD45RO-CCR7+CD27+CD95-. Using standard density gradient centrifugation, peripheral blood mononuclear cells were isolated from buffy coats. Naive CXCR3-negative and CXCR3-positive CD8+ T cells were flow-sorted on a FACSAria III. Total RNA was extracted from sorted cells using an RNeasy Mini Kit. As for this clonotype: The target of this receptor is not known.

Sequencing was performed on a NextSeq 550. The Human TCR Profiling Kit (MiLaboratory) was used to prepare UMI-labeled 5' RACE TRB cDNA libraries. cDNA synthesis used the entire amount of extracted RNA, and PCR amplification then used the entire amount of cDNA produced. The libraries were made side by side, with each library going through the same number of PCR cycles. The source study handled its data this way. About 48,000 +/- 9,800 unique UMI-labeled TRB cDNA molecules per library were extracted with MIGEC and MiXCR, with at least two reads per UMI required. Each library averaged about 40,000 +/- 10,000 functional in-frame TRB CDR3 nucleotide clonotypes without stop codons. After each sample was downsampled to 5000 UMI-labeled TRB molecules, VDJtools was used to calculate diversity metrics such as normalized Shannon-Wiener and Chao1. VDJtools computed clonotype-size-weighted physicochemical properties of the central five CDR3 residues: interaction energy, strength, volume and Kidera factor 4. TCRdb reprocessed the reads into one record per CDR3 protein sequence, lacking DNA. TCRdb, rather than the study authors, made the V and J calls. This sample's table lists around 65,000 distinct CDR3 sequences. Jointly, the top ten make up roughly 0.74% of the sample.

The sequencing input was naive CXCR3+ CD8+ T cells from blood. The intended sense of this specimen's cell subset or site label: CD45RO-CCR7+CD27+CD95- naive CD8+ T cells expressing CXCR3 (TNR3+). The chain was built from TRBV5-6 and TRBJ2-7; TCRdb calls TRBD1, which cannot be checked without DNA. The TCR sequence derives from a human donor in good health. Some clones in this sample may be carry-over from other donors' samples. The encoded CDR3 is CASSGGTSTLYEQYF. When the CDR3 is completed using the reference TRBV5-6 and TRBJ2-7 genes on either side, the full variable domain is DAGVTQSPTHLIKTRGQQVTLRCSPKSGHDTVSWYQQALGQGPQFIFQYYEEEERQRGNFPDRFSGHQFPNYSSELNVNALLLGDSALYLCASSGGTSTLYEQYFGPGTRLTVT.